This TCR beta chain was identified in a study of CD8 T cells in ankylosing spondylitis. This clonotype has just a few counts. Its target is unknown. Quantitative 5'-RACE with molecular barcodes was used to make the TCR beta libraries. In TCRdb, the 5' RACE reads were re-called with MiXCR into one record per CDR3 protein. The data hold 200,000 to 300,000 distinct CDR3 sequences, with roughly 8.6% observed a single time. Broader study findings: CD8+ disease-linked clones were present at relatively low frequencies in blood. Characteristic, it appeared, of ankylosing spondylitis blood was a TCR beta motif of about eight highly homologous variants. Clones linked to disease were reported to show significant enrichment in matched ankylosing spondylitis synovial fluid.

The V end was cut by 0 bases, the J end by 0 bases, with 12 bases between. CDR3 size: 17 residues. The V gene's germline CDR1 is MNHEY and CDR2 SVGEGT. The chain carries TRBV6-2 or TRBV6-3 and TRBJ2-1; TRBD1 might be the D (5 bases). The origin of this receptor is a male donor with ankylosing spondylitis or in good health (not recorded which). Sample: blood, either unsorted or a sorted T cell fraction (not recorded which). The CDR3 DNA is TGTGCCAGCAGTTACTCGAAGCGCAGGGTCTCCTACAATGAGCAGTTCTTC. Amino acid sequence: CASSYSKRRVSYNEQFF.